This is a list of T cell receptor beta chains from one sample in a study of blood T cell repertoires in COVID-19. The assay was immunoSEQ multiplex PCR, and TCRdb's table has in-frame clones only and misses some. The table includes some 300,000 clones, about 87% detected once. What was sequenced was peripheral blood. The origin of the receptors is a woman aged 30 to 39 who had recovered from COVID-19. CDR3s include the opening cysteine and the closing phenylalanine or tryptophan. The D gene is left open where the match is weak. A row's size may be missing; if present it is once, few, many or a size class.

d_gene: TRBD1; abundance: .; j_gene: TRBJ1-2; v_gene: TRBV18; CDR3aa: CASSPLPGQGLDGYTF; CDR3nt: TGTGCCAGCTCACCACTACCAGGACAGGGGTTGGATGGCTACACCTTC
d_gene: TRBD1; abundance: .; j_gene: TRBJ2-2; v_gene: TRBV19; CDR3aa: CASSTRTGGGTGELFF; CDR3nt: TGTGCCAGTAGTACCCGGACAGGGGGCGGAACCGGGGAGCTGTTTTTT
d_gene: .; abundance: .; j_gene: TRBJ2-1; v_gene: TRBV3-1/TRBV3-2; CDR3aa: CASSQDKGGGSYNEQFF; CDR3nt: TGTGCCAGCAGCCAAGATAAGGGGGGGGGCTCCTACAATGAGCAGTTCTTC
d_gene: .; abundance: .; j_gene: TRBJ1-1; v_gene: TRBV28; CDR3aa: CATSTGWNTEAFF; CDR3nt: TGTGCCACCTCGACAGGATGGAACACTGAAGCTTTCTTT
d_gene: .; abundance: .; j_gene: TRBJ2-7; v_gene: TRBV28; CDR3aa: CASSFPRVDNSWDEQYF; CDR3nt: TGTGCCAGCAGTTTCCCCCGGGTGGACAACTCCTGGGACGAGCAGTACTTC
d_gene: .; abundance: .; j_gene: TRBJ1-5; v_gene: TRBV4-3; CDR3aa: CASSQERVNVLSNQPQHF; CDR3nt: TGCGCCAGCAGCCAAGAACGAGTAAACGTACTTAGCAATCAGCCCCAGCATTTT
d_gene: TRBD1; abundance: .; j_gene: TRBJ1-2; v_gene: TRBV11-2; CDR3aa: CASSLVGQGAQGYTF; CDR3nt: TGTGCCAGCAGCTTAGTGGGCCAGGGGGCGCAAGGCTACACCTTC
d_gene: .; abundance: .; j_gene: TRBJ2-1; v_gene: TRBV5-1; CDR3aa: CASSFDSYNEQFF; CDR3nt: TGCGCCAGCAGCTTTGACAGCTACAATGAGCAGTTCTTC
d_gene: TRBD1; abundance: .; j_gene: TRBJ2-5; v_gene: TRBV7-6; CDR3aa: CASSRVVRGRTETQYF; CDR3nt: TGTGCCAGCAGCCGGGTGGTCAGGGGGCGCACGGAGACCCAGTACTTC
d_gene: .; abundance: .; j_gene: TRBJ2-1; v_gene: TRBV5-1; CDR3aa: CASSFASGVTYNEQFF; CDR3nt: TGCGCCAGCAGCTTCGCGTCCGGGGTCACCTACAATGAGCAGTTCTTC
d_gene: .; abundance: .; j_gene: TRBJ1-3; v_gene: TRBV2; CDR3aa: CASRSGRGGSGNTIYF; CDR3nt: TGTGCCAGCAGGTCCGGTCGAGGAGGATCTGGAAACACCATATATTTT
d_gene: .; abundance: .; j_gene: TRBJ2-5; v_gene: TRBV9; CDR3aa: CASSRDSKGGAQYF; CDR3nt: TGTGCCAGCAGCCGGGACTCGAAGGGGGGGGCCCAGTACTTC
d_gene: .; abundance: .; j_gene: TRBJ2-4; v_gene: TRBV7-2; CDR3aa: CASSRVSKNIQYF; CDR3nt: TGTGCCAGCAGCCGGGTCAGTAAAAACATTCAGTACTTC
d_gene: .; abundance: .; j_gene: TRBJ2-5; v_gene: TRBV28; CDR3aa: CASSFPRRSETQYF; CDR3nt: TGTGCCAGCAGTTTCCCGCGGAGGTCGGAGACCCAGTACTTC
d_gene: .; abundance: .; j_gene: TRBJ2-1; v_gene: TRBV27; CDR3aa: CASSLSNTGNNEQFF; CDR3nt: TGTGCCAGCAGTTTATCGAACACAGGGAACAATGAGCAGTTCTTC
d_gene: .; abundance: .; j_gene: TRBJ1-5; v_gene: TRBV7-2; CDR3aa: CASSFLGQLRSNQPQHF; CDR3nt: TGTGCCAGCAGCTTTCTGGGGCAGCTCCGTAGCAATCAGCCCCAGCATTTT
d_gene: TRBD2; abundance: .; j_gene: TRBJ2-1; v_gene: TRBV28; CDR3aa: CASSFPPTSGGAFEQFF; CDR3nt: TGTGCCAGCAGTTTTCCCCCCACTAGCGGGGGGGCATTCGAGCAGTTCTTC
d_gene: TRBD1; abundance: once; j_gene: TRBJ2-5; v_gene: TRBV6-1; CDR3aa: CASSEITDRVETQYF; CDR3nt: TGTGCCAGCAGTGAGATAACAGACAGGGTGGAGACCCAGTACTTC
d_gene: TRBD1; abundance: .; j_gene: TRBJ2-7; v_gene: TRBV5-5; CDR3aa: CASSATGDWAYEQYF; CDR3nt: TGTGCCAGCAGCGCGACAGGGGACTGGGCCTACGAGCAGTACTTC
d_gene: .; abundance: .; j_gene: TRBJ1-6; v_gene: TRBV2; CDR3aa: CASSEVVVSSSYNSPLHF; CDR3nt: TGTGCCAGCAGTGAAGTAGTCGTATCGAGCTCCTATAATTCACCCCTCCACTTT
d_gene: .; abundance: .; j_gene: TRBJ2-2; v_gene: TRBV5-1; CDR3aa: CASSTVASGISGELFF; CDR3nt: TGCGCCAGCAGCACTGTTGCTTCAGGGATCTCCGGGGAGCTGTTTTTT
d_gene: .; abundance: .; j_gene: TRBJ2-7; v_gene: TRBV2; CDR3aa: CASSEGPKQYF; CDR3nt: TGTGCCAGCAGTGAAGGTCCTAAGCAGTACTTC
d_gene: .; abundance: .; j_gene: TRBJ2-7; v_gene: TRBV6-5; CDR3aa: CARVGATYEQYF; CDR3nt: TGTGCCAGAGTGGGGGCCACCTACGAGCAGTACTTC
d_gene: .; abundance: .; j_gene: TRBJ2-3; v_gene: TRBV5-8; CDR3aa: CASSIVGLGATQYF; CDR3nt: TGTGCCAGCAGCATAGTAGGTCTGGGGGCTACGCAGTATTTT